Following are 26 T cell receptor beta chains from one sample sequenced in a study of OX40 agonist ivuxolimab in advanced cancers. Produced via immunoSEQ multiplex PCR; TCRdb's table is partial and in-frame only. The table lists around 38,000 clones, roughly 82% of them singletons. The sequencing here drew on CD4+ or CD8+ T cells sorted from blood, taken in a trial of the OX40 agonist ivuxolimab. These receptors all come from an adult with an advanced solid tumor such as melanoma, head and neck, liver or kidney cancer.

The table lists this clone with a few counts. The V and J genes are TRBV2 and TRBJ2-2, with 13 bases fitting TRBD2. With 5 bases clipped from V and 8 bases from J, the junction kept 8 bases outside the gene matches. The CDR3 consists of 16 residues. The V gene's germline CDR1 is SNHLY and CDR2 FYNNEI. CDR3 in DNA: TGTGCCAGCAGTCCCCCTCCGGGACTAGCGGGAGGGGAGCTGTTTTTT. Amino acids: CASSPPPGLAGGELFF.

CDR3 nucleotides: TGTGCCAGCAGTTTCATAGGTCAGCAGTACTTC. Protein sequence: CASSFIGQQYF. The chain links TRBV28 to TRBJ2-5; no clear D. The CDR3 length is 11 residues. CDR1 and CDR2 from the germline V gene are MDHEN and SYDVKM. Trimming took 3 bases from V and 11 from J, leaving 10 bases between them.

The chain couples TRBV5-1 to TRBJ1-3, with TRBD1 matching 8 bases. V lost 1 base and J lost 7; bases outside the gene matches: 10. Germline V gene data show CDR1 as SGHRS and CDR2 as YFSETQ. The CDR3 sequence is 16 residues long. The chain's CDR3 is CASSLWAGQGWNTIYF. The CDR3 coding sequence is TGCGCCAGCAGCTTGTGGGCCGGACAGGGATGGAACACCATATATTTT.

Only a few counts were recorded for this clone. The chain links TRBV30 to TRBJ2-3; TRBD1 matches 9 bases. Germline CDR1 GTSNPN, CDR2 SVGIG (reference sequence). V dropped 3 bases and J dropped 4; count of bases not matched to a gene: 23. This CDR3 has 20 residues. The CDR3 sequence is CAWRLSGQGSPFGHADTQYF. The CDR3 DNA reads TGTGCCTGGAGGCTATCGGGACAGGGCTCCCCGTTTGGGCACGCAGATACGCAGTATTTT. Looking up the rest from reference TRBV30 and TRBJ2-3 gives the full variable domain: SQTIHQWPATLVQPVGSPLSLECTVEGTSNPNLYWYRQAAGRGLQLLFYSVGIGQISSEVPQNLSASRPQDRQFILSSKKLLLSDSGFYLCAWRLSGQGSPFGHADTQYFGPGTRLTVL.

This clone was observed a handful of times. The rearrangement links TRBV18 to TRBJ1-1; TRBD1 might be the D (5 bases). Germline V gene lookup returns CDR1 KGHSH and CDR2 LQKENI. Trimming took 3 bases from V and 1 from J, leaving 6 bases between them. This CDR3 region has 13 residues. CDR3 sequence reads: CASSPGQNTEAFF. The CDR3 DNA sequence: TGTGCCAGCTCACCGGGGCAGAACACTGAAGCTTTCTTT.

V is TRBV4-1 and J is TRBJ2-7; 9 bases are a match to TRBD2. Germline CDR1 and CDR2: MGHRA and YSYEKL. Trimming cost V 4 bases and J 0 bases; bases outside gene matches: 7. The CDR3 contains 16 residues. The CDR3 loop is CASSLILAGISYEQYF. The DNA of the CDR3 is TGCGCCAGCAGCCTTATACTAGCGGGTATCTCCTACGAGCAGTACTTC.

The genes are TRBV10-3 and TRBJ2-7; 9 nucleotides align to TRBD1. The junction had 3 bases not matched to a gene; V was cut back by 3 bases and J by 3 bases. Per germline, CDR1 ENHRY and CDR2 SYGVKD. There are 14 residues in the CDR3. CDR3 sequence reads: CAISDGQGFYEQYF. CDR3 sequence (DNA): TGTGCCATCAGTGACGGACAGGGGTTCTACGAGCAGTACTTC.

V gene TRBV4-2 combines with J gene TRBJ2-1; the match to TRBD2 covers 9 bases. This CDR3 comprises 17 residues. J lost 2 bases, V lost 3 bases, and 8 bases had no gene match. The V gene's germline CDR1 is LGHNA and CDR2 YNFKEQ. The CDR3 DNA reads TGTGCCAGCAGCCACCCCAAAGCGGGAGGAACCTACAATGAGCAGTTCTTC. This translates into CASSHPKAGGTYNEQFF.

The rearrangement joins TRBV6-6 to TRBJ2-2; weak D call: TRBD1 (7 bases). The CDR3 length is 13 residues. The V end was cut by 5 bases, the J end by 6 bases, with 10 bases between. Looked up from germline, CDR1 is MNHNY and CDR2 is SVGAGI (reference sequence). The CDR3: CASSDRDSGELFF. CDR3 DNA: TGTGCCAGCAGTGACAGGGACTCCGGGGAGCTGTTTTTT.

In DNA form, the CDR3 reads TGTGCCAGCAGCTTCCAAAGCCGGACTAGCGGTACCGGGGAGCTGTTTTTT. It yields the protein CASSFQSRTSGTGELFF. J is TRBJ2-2 and V is TRBV7-2; 10 bases are a match to TRBD2. V gave up 3 bases and J gave up 5 bases; unmatched junction bases: 9. Germline CDR1 and CDR2: SGHTA and FQGNSA. The CDR3 totals 17 residues.

This clone was observed a few times. The chain has TRBV5-1 and TRBJ2-3; TRBD2 aligns across 15 bases. The CDR3 loop spans 20 amino acids. Germline V gene lookup returns CDR1 SGHRS and CDR2 YFSETQ. V lost 3 bases to trimming and J lost 5 bases; unmatched junction nucleotides: 16. The chain's CDR3 is CASSSGELRGLAGGKDTQYF. As DNA, the CDR3 is TGCGCCAGCAGCTCCGGGGAGCTTAGGGGACTAGCGGGAGGAAAAGATACGCAGTATTTT.

This sequence joins TRBV5-1 and TRBJ1-1, with D possibly TRBD1 on 6 matching bases. Germline values: CDR1 SGHRS, CDR2 YFSETQ. The V end was cut by 2 bases, the J end by 6 bases, with 17 bases between. The CDR3 is 15 amino acids. CDR3 amino acids: CASSLVFRGVAEAFF. The CDR3 bases are TGCGCCAGCAGCTTAGTTTTTAGGGGGGTGGCTGAAGCTTTCTTT.

The CDR3 loop reads CASIGGSSYNEQFF. The CDR3 DNA is TGTGCCAGCATAGGAGGCTCCTCCTACAATGAGCAGTTCTTC. The chain employs TRBV6-5 and TRBJ2-1, with D possibly matching TRBD2 (5 bases). V was cut by 7 bases and J by 0 bases, with 10 bases left in between. Germline lookup yields CDR1 MNHEY and CDR2 SVGAGI. The length of the CDR3 is 14 residues.

The chain has TRBV10-2 and TRBJ2-2; no firm D call. V was pared by 6 bases and J by 4 bases, with 6 bases between. Germline V gene lookup returns CDR1 WSHSY and CDR2 SAAADI. The CDR3 runs to 12 residues. CDR3 DNA sequence: TGCGCCAGCAGACCTACCACCGGGGAGCTGTTTTTT. Protein sequence: CASRPTTGELFF.

The V and J genes are TRBV4-2 and TRBJ2-7; TRBD1 agrees at 8 bases. CDR1 is LGHNA, CDR2 YNFKEQ, per germline. This CDR3 region has 15 residues. V shed 5 bases, J shed 4 bases, and the junction held 10 bases outside the gene matches. CDR3 in amino acids: CASSTRTGTPYEQYF. In DNA, the CDR3 is TGTGCCAGCAGCACCCGGACAGGGACTCCGTACGAGCAGTACTTC.

The sample holds a few counts of this clone. V is TRBV4-1 and J is TRBJ2-5, with D possibly matching TRBD1 (5 bases). CDR1 and CDR2 from the germline V gene are MGHRA and YSYEKL. Trimming took off 0 bases at V and 5 bases at J, with 13 bases between the two ends. The CDR3 length is 15 residues. CDR3 bases: TGCGCCAGCAGCCAAGATTCCGGCAGGGCTGAGACCCAGTACTTC. Its protein is CASSQDSGRAETQYF.

The V gene is TRBV11-2, the J gene TRBJ2-7; 8 bases line up with TRBD2. V trimming: 2 bases; J trimming: 1 base; junction bases outside the gene matches: 13. Germline CDR1 reads SGHAT; CDR2 reads FQNNGV. The CDR3 contains 18 residues. The CDR3 here is CASSLRATRGDGSYEQYF. The CDR3 DNA sequence: TGTGCCAGCAGCTTAAGGGCCACGCGGGGGGACGGTTCCTACGAGCAGTACTTC.

The V and J genes are TRBV6-5 and TRBJ1-4, with TRBD1 as a possible D gene (5 bases). Trimming cost V 8 bases and J 5 bases, with 12 bases left between them. The CDR3 spans 13 residues. Per the germline V gene, CDR1 is MNHEY and CDR2 is SVGAGI. In nucleotides, the CDR3 is TGTGCCAGCCGGACATCCCCAAATGAAAAACTGTTTTTT. This codes for CASRTSPNEKLFF.

The chain has TRBV28 and TRBJ2-7; D is uncertain. V lost 5 bases and J lost 0, with 14 bases in between. The CDR3 has 15 residues. Germline V CDR1 and CDR2: MDHEN, SYDVKM. For the CDR3, the DNA is TGTGCCAGCAGTATCCCAGACGGGCGCTCCTACGAGCAGTACTTC. Amino acid sequence: CASSIPDGRSYEQYF.

The chain links TRBV9 to TRBJ1-2; D perhaps matches TRBD1 (5 bases). Trimming took 3 bases from V and 11 from J, leaving 14 bases between them. CDR1 is SGDLS and CDR2 is YYNGEE in the germline V gene. The CDR3 is 12 residues long. CDR3 coding DNA: TGTGCCAGCAGCGGAGGGGATTCGGCGTACACCTTC. This codes for CASSGGDSAYTF.

The chain is built from TRBV5-1 and TRBJ2-3; 7 bases fit TRBD1. V was pared by 3 bases and J by 5 bases, with 6 bases of the junction left unmatched. The CDR3 runs 14 residues. Germline CDR1 and CDR2: SGHRS and YFSETQ. The CDR3 region has the DNA TGCGCCAGCAGCTACCGGGACAGACGAGATACGCAGTATTTT. Translation: CASSYRDRRDTQYF.

The chain combines TRBV6-1 with TRBJ2-7; 11 bases agree with TRBD2. Germline loops: CDR1 MNHNS, CDR2 SASEGT. The ends lost 6 bases at V and 7 bases at J; junction bases unmatched: 5. The CDR3 consists of 13 residues. The CDR3 loop reads CASRTSGAAEQYF. The CDR3, as DNA: TGTGCCAGCAGGACTAGCGGGGCGGCTGAGCAGTACTTC.

The chain has TRBV7-9 and TRBJ1-2; TRBD1 matches 9 bases. Germline V lookup: CDR1 SEHNR, CDR2 FQNEAQ (reference sequence). The CDR3 runs 14 residues. The J segment lost 10 bases and the V segment lost 5 bases, leaving 11 bases of the junction unmatched. The CDR3: CASSNRRQGDDYTF. The CDR3 DNA follows: TGTGCCAGCAGCAACCGAAGACAGGGGGACGACTACACCTTC.

This chain joins TRBV19 and TRBJ2-5; 13 positions agree with TRBD2. The CDR3 extends over 15 amino acids. Germline assignment: CDR1 LNHDA and CDR2 SQIVND (reference sequence). Losses at the gene ends were 8 bases for V and 6 bases for J; bases not matched to a gene: 9. For the CDR3, the DNA is TGTGCCAGTGCTCGTGGGACTAGCGGGGAGAAGACCCAGTACTTC. As protein: CASARGTSGEKTQYF.

Comment on this clone: Additional DNA sequences in this sample encode the identical CDR3. V is TRBV6-6 and J is TRBJ2-5; D tentatively reads TRBD1 or TRBD2 (5 bases each). Trimming stripped 6 bases from V and 2 bases from J, with 10 bases between. Per the germline V gene, CDR1 is MNHNY and CDR2 is SVGAGI (reference sequence). This CDR3 region has 13 residues. The CDR3 region is CASRGTGQETQYF. DNA of the CDR3: TGTGCCAGCAGGGGGACGGGGCAAGAGACCCAGTACTTC.

Only a few counts were recorded for this clone. Other DNA sequences in the same sample also yield this CDR3. The V and J genes are TRBV9 and TRBJ1-2; a possible D gene is TRBD1 (6 bases). Germline V CDR1 and CDR2: SGDLS, YYNGEE. This CDR3 region has 14 residues. With 0 bases removed from V and 8 bases from J, the gap between germline ends came to 14 bases. CDR3 sequence: CASSVEGGGLGYTF. The CDR3 bases are TGTGCCAGCAGCGTAGAAGGGGGGGGCCTCGGCTACACCTTC.